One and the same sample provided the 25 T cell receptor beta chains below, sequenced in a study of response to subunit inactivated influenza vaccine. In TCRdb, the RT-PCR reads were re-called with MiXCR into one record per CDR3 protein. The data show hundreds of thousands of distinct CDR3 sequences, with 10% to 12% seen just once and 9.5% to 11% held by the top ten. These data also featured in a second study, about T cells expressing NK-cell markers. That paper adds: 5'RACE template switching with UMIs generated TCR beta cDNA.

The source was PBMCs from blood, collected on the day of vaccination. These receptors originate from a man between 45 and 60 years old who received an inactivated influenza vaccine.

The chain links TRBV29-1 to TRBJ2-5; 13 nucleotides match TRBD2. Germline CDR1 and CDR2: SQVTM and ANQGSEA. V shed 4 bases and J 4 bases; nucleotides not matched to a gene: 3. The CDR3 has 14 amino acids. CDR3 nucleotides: TGCAGCGTTGGGACTAGCGGGAGTTCAGAGACCCAGTACTTC. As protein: CSVGTSGSSETQYF.

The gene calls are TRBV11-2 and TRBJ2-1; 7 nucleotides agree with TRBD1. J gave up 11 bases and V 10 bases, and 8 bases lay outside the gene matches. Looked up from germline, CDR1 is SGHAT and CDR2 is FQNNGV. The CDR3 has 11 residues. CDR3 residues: CATLEQGQQFF. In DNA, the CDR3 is TGTGCCACCCTGGAACAGGGGCAGCAGTTCTTC.

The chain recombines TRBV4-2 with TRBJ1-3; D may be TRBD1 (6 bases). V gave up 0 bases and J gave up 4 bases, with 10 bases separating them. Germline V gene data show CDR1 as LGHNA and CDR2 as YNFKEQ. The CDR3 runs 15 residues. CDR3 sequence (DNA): TGTGCCAGCAGCCAAGACAGGGGCCCCGGAAACACCATATATTTT. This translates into CASSQDRGPGNTIYF.

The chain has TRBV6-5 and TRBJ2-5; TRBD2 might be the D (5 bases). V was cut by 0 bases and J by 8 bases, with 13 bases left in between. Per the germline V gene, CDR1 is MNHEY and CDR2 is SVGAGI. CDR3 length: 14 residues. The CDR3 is CASSYSKDSLTQYF. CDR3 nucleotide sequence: TGTGCCAGCAGTTACTCGAAGGACTCCCTTACCCAGTACTTC.

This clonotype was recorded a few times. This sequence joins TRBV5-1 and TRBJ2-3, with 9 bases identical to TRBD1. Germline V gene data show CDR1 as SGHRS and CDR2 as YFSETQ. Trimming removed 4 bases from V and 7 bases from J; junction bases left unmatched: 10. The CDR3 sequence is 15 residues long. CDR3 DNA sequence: TGCGCCAGCAGCCCGGGACAGGGAAGTTCACATACGCAGTATTTT. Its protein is CASSPGQGSSHTQYF.

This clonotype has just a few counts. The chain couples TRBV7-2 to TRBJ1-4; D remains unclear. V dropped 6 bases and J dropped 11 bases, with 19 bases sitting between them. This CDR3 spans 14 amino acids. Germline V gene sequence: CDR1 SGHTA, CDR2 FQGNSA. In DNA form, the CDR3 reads TGTGCCAGCAGTCCTCGTGGTGGGGAATGGAAACTGTTTTTT. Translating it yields CASSPRGGEWKLFF.

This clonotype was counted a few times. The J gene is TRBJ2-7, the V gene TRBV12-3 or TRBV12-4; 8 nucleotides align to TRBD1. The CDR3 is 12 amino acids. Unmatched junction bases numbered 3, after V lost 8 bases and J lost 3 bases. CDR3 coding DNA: TGTGCCAGCGGGACAGGTTACTACGAGCAGTACTTC. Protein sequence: CASGTGYYEQYF.

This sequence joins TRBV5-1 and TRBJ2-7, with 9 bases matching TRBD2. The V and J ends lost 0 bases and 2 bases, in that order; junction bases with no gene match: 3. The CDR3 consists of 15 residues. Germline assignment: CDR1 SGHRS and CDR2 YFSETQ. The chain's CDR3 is CASSLAPSGTYEQYF. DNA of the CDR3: TGCGCCAGCAGCTTGGCCCCTAGCGGGACCTACGAGCAGTACTTC.

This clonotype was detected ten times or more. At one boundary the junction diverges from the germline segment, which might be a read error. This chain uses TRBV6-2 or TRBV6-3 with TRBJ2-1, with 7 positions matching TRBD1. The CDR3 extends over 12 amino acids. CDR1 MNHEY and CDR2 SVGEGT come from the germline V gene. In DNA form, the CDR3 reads TGTGCCAGCAGTTACTGGGGGACAGAGCTGTTCTTC. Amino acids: CASSYWGTELFF.

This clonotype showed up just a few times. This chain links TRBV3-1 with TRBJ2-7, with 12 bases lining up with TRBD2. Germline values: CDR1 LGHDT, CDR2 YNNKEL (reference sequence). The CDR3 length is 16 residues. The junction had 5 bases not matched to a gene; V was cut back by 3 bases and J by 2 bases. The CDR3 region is CASSHGLAGGPYEQYF. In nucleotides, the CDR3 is TGTGCCAGCAGCCATGGTCTAGCGGGAGGGCCCTACGAGCAGTACTTC.

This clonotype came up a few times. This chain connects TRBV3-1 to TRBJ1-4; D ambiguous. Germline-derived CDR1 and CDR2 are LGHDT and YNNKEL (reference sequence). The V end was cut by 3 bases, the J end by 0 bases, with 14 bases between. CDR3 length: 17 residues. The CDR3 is CASSQNTGFTTNEKLFF. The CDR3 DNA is TGTGCCAGCAGCCAGAACACGGGCTTCACAACTAATGAAAAACTGTTTTTT.

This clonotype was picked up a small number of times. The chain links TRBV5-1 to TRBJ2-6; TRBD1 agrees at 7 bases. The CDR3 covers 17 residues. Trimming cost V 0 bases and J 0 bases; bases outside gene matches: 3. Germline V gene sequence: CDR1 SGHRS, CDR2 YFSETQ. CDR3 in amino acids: CASSLVSGGSGANVLTF. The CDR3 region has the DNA TGCGCCAGCAGCTTGGTATCAGGGGGCTCTGGGGCCAACGTCCTGACTTTC.

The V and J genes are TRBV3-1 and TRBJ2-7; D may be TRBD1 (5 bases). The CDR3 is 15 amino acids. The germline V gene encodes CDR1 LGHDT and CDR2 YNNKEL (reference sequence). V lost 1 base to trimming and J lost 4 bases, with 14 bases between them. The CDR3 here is CASSQVGSGRYEQYF. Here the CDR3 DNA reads TGTGCCAGCAGCCAAGTTGGGTCAGGGCGGTACGAGCAGTACTTC.

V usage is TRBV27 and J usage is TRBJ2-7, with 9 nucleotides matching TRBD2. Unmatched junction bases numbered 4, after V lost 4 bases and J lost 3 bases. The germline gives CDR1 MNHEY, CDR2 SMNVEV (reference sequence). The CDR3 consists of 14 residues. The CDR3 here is CASSYAGGHYEQYF. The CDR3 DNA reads TGTGCCAGCAGTTACGCGGGAGGGCACTACGAGCAGTACTTC.

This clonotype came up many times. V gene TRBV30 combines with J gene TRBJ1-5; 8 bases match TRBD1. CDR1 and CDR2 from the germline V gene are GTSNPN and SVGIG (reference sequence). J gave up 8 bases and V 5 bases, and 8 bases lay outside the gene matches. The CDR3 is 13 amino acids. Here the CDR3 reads CAWGRQGLEPQHF. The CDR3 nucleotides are TGTGCCTGGGGCAGACAGGGGCTCGAGCCCCAGCATTTT.

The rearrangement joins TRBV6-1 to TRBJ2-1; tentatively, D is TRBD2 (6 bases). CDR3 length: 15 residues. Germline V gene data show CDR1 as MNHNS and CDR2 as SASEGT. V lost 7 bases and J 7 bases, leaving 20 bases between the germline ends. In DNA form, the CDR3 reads TGTGCCAGCACCCTGACTAGTTCAGGTCGAAATGAGCAGTTCTTC. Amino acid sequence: CASTLTSSGRNEQFF.

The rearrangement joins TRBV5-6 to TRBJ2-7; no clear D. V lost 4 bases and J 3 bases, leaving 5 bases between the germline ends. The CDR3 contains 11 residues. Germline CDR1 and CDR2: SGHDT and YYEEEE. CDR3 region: CASSVHYEQYF. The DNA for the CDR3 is TGTGCCAGCAGCGTACACTACGAGCAGTACTTC.

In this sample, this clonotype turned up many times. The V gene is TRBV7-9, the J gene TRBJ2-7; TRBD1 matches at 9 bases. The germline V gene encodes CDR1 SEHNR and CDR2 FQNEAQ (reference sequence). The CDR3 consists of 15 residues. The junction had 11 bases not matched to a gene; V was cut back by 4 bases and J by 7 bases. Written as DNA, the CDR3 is TGTGCCAGCAGCTCCACAGGGGGCGCCCCCGGAGAGCAGTACTTC. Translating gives CASSSTGGAPGEQYF. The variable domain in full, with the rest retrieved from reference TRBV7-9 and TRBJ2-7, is DTGVSQNPRHKITKRGQNVTFRCDPISEHNRLYWYRQTLGQGPEFLTYFQNEAQLEKSRLLSDRFSAERPKGSFSTLEIQRTEQGDSAMYLCASSSTGGAPGEQYFGPGTRLTVT.

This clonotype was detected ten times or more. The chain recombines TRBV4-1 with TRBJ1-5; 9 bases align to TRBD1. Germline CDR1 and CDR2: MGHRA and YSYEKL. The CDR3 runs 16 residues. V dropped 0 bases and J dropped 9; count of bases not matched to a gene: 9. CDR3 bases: TGCGCCAGCAGCCAAGATAGGGGACAGGGCTCGGGGCCCCAGCATTTT. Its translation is CASSQDRGQGSGPQHF.

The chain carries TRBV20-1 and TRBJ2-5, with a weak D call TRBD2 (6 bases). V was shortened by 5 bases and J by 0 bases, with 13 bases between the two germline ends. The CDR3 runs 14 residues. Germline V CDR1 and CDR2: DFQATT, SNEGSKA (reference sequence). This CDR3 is CSADPGLNQETQYF. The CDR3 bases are TGCAGTGCTGACCCCGGACTAAACCAAGAGACCCAGTACTTC.

The CDR3 DNA follows: TGTGCCAGCAGCCAATCGACTAGCCGAAACTACGAGCAGTACTTC. Its protein product is CASSQSTSRNYEQYF. This chain connects TRBV4-2 to TRBJ2-7; 7 bases are shared with TRBD2. This CDR3 is built from 15 residues. The germline gives CDR1 LGHNA, CDR2 YNFKEQ. V lost 2 bases, J lost 3 bases, and 7 bases stayed unmatched.

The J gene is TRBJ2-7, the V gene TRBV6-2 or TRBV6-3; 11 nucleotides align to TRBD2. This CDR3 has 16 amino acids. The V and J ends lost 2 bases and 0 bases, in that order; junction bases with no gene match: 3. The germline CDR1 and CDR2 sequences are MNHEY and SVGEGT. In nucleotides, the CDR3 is TGTGCCAGCAGTTACGCTAGCGGGAGGAGCTCCTACGAGCAGTACTTC. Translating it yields CASSYASGRSSYEQYF.

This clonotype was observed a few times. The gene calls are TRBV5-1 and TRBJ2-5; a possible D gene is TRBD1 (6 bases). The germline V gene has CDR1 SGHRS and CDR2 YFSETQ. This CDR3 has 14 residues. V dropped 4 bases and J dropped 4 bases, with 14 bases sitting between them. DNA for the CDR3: TGCGCCAGCAGCCCAACAGGGCCACCAGAGACCCAGTACTTC. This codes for CASSPTGPPETQYF.

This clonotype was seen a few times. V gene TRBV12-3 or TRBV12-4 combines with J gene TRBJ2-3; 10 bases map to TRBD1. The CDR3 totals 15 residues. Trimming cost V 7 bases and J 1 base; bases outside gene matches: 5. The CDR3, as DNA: TGTGCCAGCATCCAGGACAGGGGGGGCACAGATACGCAGTATTTT. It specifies CASIQDRGGTDTQYF.

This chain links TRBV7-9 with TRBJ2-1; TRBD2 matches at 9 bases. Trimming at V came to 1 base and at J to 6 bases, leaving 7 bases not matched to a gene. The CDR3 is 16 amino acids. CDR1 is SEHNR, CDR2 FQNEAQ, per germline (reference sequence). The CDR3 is CASSLEPAGGGNEQFF. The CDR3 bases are TGTGCCAGCAGCTTAGAACCAGCGGGGGGTGGCAATGAGCAGTTCTTC.